This is a list of T cell receptor beta chains from one sample in a study of blood T cells in healthy people across ages. MiXCR, applied by TCRdb to the 5' RACE reads, yields one record per CDR3 protein. Of 650,000 to 1,000,000 distinct CDR3 sequences in the sample, 30% to 45% were seen once. Sample: blood. Receptors originate from a man between 18 and 35 years old in good health. CDR3s include the opening cysteine and the closing phenylalanine or tryptophan. The D gene is left open where the match is weak. Clone sizes are given selectively: once, few, many, or a class where the clone is expanded.

length | J | V | size | D | CDR3 | DNA
13 | TRBJ2-7 | TRBV20-1 | few | . | CSASRDNRHEQYF | TGCAGTGCTAGCAGAGACAACCGCCATGAGCAGTACTTC
15 | TRBJ2-1 | TRBV5-1 | few | TRBD2 | CASRAGTSVHNEQFF | TGCGCCAGCAGAGCCGGGACTAGCGTCCACAATGAGCAGTTCTTC
16 | TRBJ2-7 | TRBV4-2 | many | TRBD2 | CASSQDPSGVYNEQYF | TGTGCCAGCAGCCAAGATCCTAGCGGGGTTTACAATGAGCAGTACTTC
15 | TRBJ2-7 | TRBV7-9 | . | . | CASSTRGQKRYEQYF | TGTGCCAGCAGCACCAGGGGCCAGAAACGTTACGAGCAGTACTTC
14 | TRBJ1-1 | TRBV20-1 | few | . | CSAQDRPRNTEAFF | TGCAGTGCACAAGACAGGCCTAGGAACACTGAAGCTTTCTTT
16 | TRBJ1-2 | TRBV4-1 | few | . | CASSPRLQLANYGYTF | TGCGCCAGCAGCCCAAGACTACAGCTAGCTAACTATGGCTACACCTTC
11 | TRBJ1-2 | TRBV29-1 | . | . | CSVVEGYGYTF | TGCAGCGTTGTAGAAGGGTATGGCTACACCTTC
15 | TRBJ2-1 | TRBV29-1 | . | TRBD2 | CSVEGTSGNYNEQFF | TGCAGCGTTGAAGGGACTAGCGGGAACTACAATGAGCAGTTCTTC
16 | TRBJ2-2 | TRBV24-1 | few | . | CATSDSGEPNTGELFF | TGTGCCACCAGTGATTCGGGAGAGCCAAACACCGGGGAGCTGTTTTTT
18 | TRBJ2-1 | TRBV5-1 | . | TRBD1 | CASSLYTGGGTVSDEQFF | TGCGCCAGCAGCTTGTATACAGGGGGCGGAACGGTTAGCGATGAGCAGTTCTTC
17 | TRBJ1-1 | TRBV4-1 | few | TRBD1 | CASSHVPDRGLNTEAFF | TGCGCCAGCAGTCACGTCCCAGACAGGGGGCTGAACACTGAAGCTTTCTTT
17 | TRBJ2-1 | TRBV19 | many | . | CASTPNKIIGSYNEQFF | TGTGCCAGTACCCCCAACAAGATTATAGGGTCCTACAATGAGCAGTTCTTC
17 | TRBJ2-5 | TRBV20-1 | few | TRBD2 | CSARDLGAGALLETQYF | TGCAGTGCTAGAGATCTCGGAGCGGGGGCCTTGTTAGAGACCCAGTACTTC
13 | TRBJ1-2 | TRBV9 | few | . | CASSPMIREGYTF | TGTGCCAGCAGCCCGATGATCAGGGAGGGCTACACCTTC
16 | TRBJ2-6 | TRBV7-8 | few | . | CASSFLGRGGANVLTF | TGTGCCAGCAGCTTCCTAGGTCGGGGTGGGGCCAACGTCCTGACTTTC
16 | TRBJ2-1 | TRBV10-2 | many | TRBD1 | CASKTTDRGLYNEQFF | TGCGCCAGCAAGACCACGGACAGGGGGCTATACAATGAGCAGTTCTTC
13 | TRBJ2-1 | TRBV20-1 | few | TRBD2 | CSARRGGYPEQFF | TGCAGTGCTCGGCGGGGGGGCTATCCTGAGCAGTTCTTC
13 | TRBJ1-5 | TRBV20-1 | . | TRBD1 | CSATGTGHQPQHF | TGCAGTGCTACAGGGACAGGGCATCAGCCCCAGCATTTT
15 | TRBJ2-5 | TRBV29-1 | . | TRBD2 | CSAGPSGVMDETQYF | TGCAGCGCTGGACCTAGCGGGGTAATGGATGAGACCCAGTACTTC
14 | TRBJ1-2 | TRBV12-3/TRBV12-4 | . | TRBD1 | CASTRQGEYYGYTF | TGTGCCAGCACCCGACAGGGGGAATACTATGGCTACACCTTC
13 | TRBJ1-1 | TRBV9 | few | . | CASSVEDAAEAFF | TGTGCCAGCAGCGTAGAAGATGCTGCAGAAGCTTTCTTT
16 | TRBJ2-7 | TRBV14 | once | . | CASSQRAGLSPYEQYF | TGTGCCAGCAGCCAACGAGCAGGCCTATCTCCCTACGAGCAGTACTTC
15 | TRBJ1-5 | TRBV5-6 | few | . | CASSYGQPAGQPQHF | TGTGCCAGCAGCTACGGACAGCCCGCGGGTCAGCCCCAGCATTTT
13 | TRBJ2-1 | TRBV20-1 | . | . | CSARESPRVEQFF | TGCAGTGCTAGAGAGTCCCCACGGGTCGAGCAGTTCTTC
15 | TRBJ2-1 | TRBV29-1 | . | TRBD1 | CSVEADRGGGNEQFF | TGCAGCGTTGAAGCAGACAGGGGAGGTGGCAATGAGCAGTTCTTC
17 | TRBJ2-1 | TRBV14 | many | TRBD1 | CASSQANTGGWYNEQFF | TGTGCCAGCAGCCAAGCAAATACAGGGGGTTGGTACAATGAGCAGTTCTTC
15 | TRBJ2-4 | TRBV4-2 | . | . | CASSQDHGGGYIQYF | TGTGCCAGCAGCCAAGATCACGGGGGTGGATACATTCAGTACTTC
17 | TRBJ2-4 | TRBV14 | . | . | CASSQDPQRLTKNIQYF | TGTGCCAGCAGCCAAGATCCGCAGCGTTTGACCAAAAACATTCAGTACTTC
14 | TRBJ1-2 | TRBV7-9 | . | TRBD1 | CASSLDRGYDGYTF | TGTGCCAGCAGCTTGGACAGGGGCTACGATGGCTACACCTTC